The 23 T cell receptor beta chains given below trace back to one sample, sequenced in a study of CD8 T cells in Susac syndrome. Reverse transcription used about 0.45 to 1 ug RNA and random hexamers. MiXCR, applied by TCRdb to the immunoSEQ multiplex PCR reads, yields one record per CDR3 protein. The sample shows about 400,000 distinct CDR3 sequences, about 85% of them seen only once. The sequencing input was CD8+ T cells from PBMCs. These receptors all stem from a human donor with multiple sclerosis.

This clonotype was seen only once. V and J are TRBV12-3 or TRBV12-4 and TRBJ1-5; 7 bases fit TRBD1. Losses at the gene ends were 7 bases for V and 5 bases for J; bases not matched to a gene: 8. There are 14 residues in the CDR3. This CDR3 is CASKKDRWDQPQHF. CDR3 coding DNA: TGTGCCAGCAAAAAGGACAGGTGGGATCAGCCCCAGCATTTT.

V gene TRBV29-1 combines with J gene TRBJ2-5; 11 positions agree with TRBD1. The CDR3 consists of 17 residues. Germline V lookup: CDR1 SQVTM, CDR2 ANQGSEA. V shed 1 base and J 5 bases; nucleotides not matched to a gene: 12. The CDR3 bases are TGCAGCGTTGAAGGGGATCGGACAGGGGGCTTGTTGGAGACCCAGTACTTC. Its protein product is CSVEGDRTGGLLETQYF.

CDR3 sequence (DNA): TGTGCCATCACCGCCGGGACTCGCTACGAGCAGTACTTC. Protein product: CAITAGTRYEQYF. The V and J genes are TRBV10-3 and TRBJ2-7, with D perhaps TRBD2 (6 bases). CDR1 is ENHRY, CDR2 SYGVKD, per germline. The V and J ends lost 7 bases and 3 bases respectively, with 13 bases between them. The CDR3 has 13 amino acids.

This clonotype was seen only once. The J gene is TRBJ1-5, the V gene TRBV4-1, with 7 nucleotides matching TRBD1. J was trimmed by 6 bases and V by 3 bases; bases with no gene match: 5. This CDR3 is built from 14 residues. From germline, CDR1 is MGHRA and CDR2 YSYEKL. CDR3 sequence: CASSHVQGSQPQHF. The CDR3 DNA follows: TGCGCCAGCAGCCACGTACAGGGGTCTCAGCCCCAGCATTTT.

This chain's CDR3 is CASSLEDSSYTEAFF. CDR3 bases: TGTGCCAGCAGCTTAGAGGACAGCTCTTACACTGAAGCTTTCTTT. This sequence joins TRBV7-9 and TRBJ1-1; possible D gene TRBD1, 6 bases. CDR1 and CDR2 (germline): SEHNR, FQNEAQ (reference sequence). The V end was cut by 1 base, the J end by 3 bases, with 12 bases between. The CDR3 contains 15 residues.

CDR3 residues: CASSWAGTGDQPQHF. CDR3 DNA: TGCGCCAGCAGCTGGGCCGGGACAGGGGATCAGCCCCAGCATTTT. The chain recombines TRBV5-1 with TRBJ1-5, with 10 bases identical to TRBD1. J was trimmed by 5 bases and V by 3 bases; bases with no gene match: 5. Germline values: CDR1 SGHRS, CDR2 YFSETQ. The CDR3 totals 15 residues. Combining the CDR3 with reference TRBV5-1 and TRBJ1-5 gives the whole variable domain KAGVTQTPRYLIKTRGQQVTLSCSPISGHRSVSWYQQTPGQGLQFLFEYFSETQRNKGNFPGRFSGRQFSNSRSEMNVSTLELGDSALYLCASSWAGTGDQPQHFGDGTRLSIL.

The table lists this clonotype with a count of one. The rearrangement links TRBV11-3 to TRBJ2-6; maybe TRBD1 (7 bases). Looked up from germline, CDR1 is SGHNT and CDR2 is YENEEA. CDR3 length equals 17 residues. V gave up 5 bases and J gave up 2 bases, with 16 bases separating them. The CDR3 region has the DNA TGTGCCAGCAGCCGCAACAGGGGAGGCCCTGGGGCCAACGTCCTGACTTTC. Translated, it gives CASSRNRGGPGANVLTF.

The chain has TRBV7-9 and TRBJ2-7, with D hard to call. The V gene lost 8 bases and the J gene lost 6 bases, with 14 bases spanning the gap. This CDR3 spans 12 amino acids. Germline V gives CDR1 SEHNR, CDR2 FQNEAQ (reference sequence). This CDR3 reads CASGDQEREQYF. DNA for the CDR3: TGTGCCAGCGGCGATCAGGAACGCGAGCAGTACTTC.

The chain is built from TRBV3-1 and TRBJ2-7; TRBD1 might be the D (5 bases). Trimming removed 1 base from V and 2 bases from J, with 15 bases in between. The CDR3 sequence is 16 residues long. The germline gives CDR1 LGHDT, CDR2 YNNKEL (reference sequence). The CDR3 is CASSQGTSGFPYEQYF. Written as DNA, the CDR3 is TGTGCCAGCAGCCAAGGAACCTCAGGGTTCCCCTACGAGCAGTACTTC.

The genes are TRBV5-1 and TRBJ2-4, with D hard to call. The germline V and J ends were trimmed by 0 bases and 0 bases, with 7 bases remaining between them. Germline V CDR1 and CDR2: SGHRS, YFSETQ. This CDR3 contains 15 residues. The CDR3 loop is CASSLGWGAKNIQYF. In DNA, the CDR3 is TGCGCCAGCAGCTTGGGATGGGGAGCCAAAAACATTCAGTACTTC.

The chain joins TRBV6-5 to TRBJ2-1, with D uncertain. There are 14 residues in the CDR3. Germline V gene data show CDR1 as MNHEY and CDR2 as SVGAGI. The V and J ends lost 1 base and 8 bases respectively, with 12 bases between them. The CDR3 coding sequence is TGTGCCAGCAGTTACTTACTCTCTGTGGATGAGCAGTTCTTC. Translation: CASSYLLSVDEQFF.

The chain has TRBV4-2 and TRBJ2-1, with D unclear. The CDR3 contains 16 residues. In germline, CDR1 is LGHNA, CDR2 YNFKEQ. The V and J ends lost 0 bases and 4 bases respectively, with 13 bases between them. The CDR3 loop is CASSQDRADGYNEQFF. DNA for the CDR3: TGTGCCAGCAGCCAAGATAGGGCTGACGGGTACAATGAGCAGTTCTTC.

V and J are TRBV7-9 and TRBJ2-1; D ambiguous. Germline CDR1 SEHNR, CDR2 FQNEAQ (reference sequence). Trimming removed 4 bases at V and 3 bases at J, with 10 bases between. The CDR3 sequence is 14 residues long. CDR3 in DNA: TGTGCCAGCAGCTACAGCGAAAGCTACAATGAGCAGTTCTTC. Amino acid sequence: CASSYSESYNEQFF.

The gene calls are TRBV28 and TRBJ2-5; tentatively, D is TRBD1 (5 bases). The CDR3 has 13 residues. The V and J ends lost 5 bases and 5 bases respectively, with 12 bases between them. CDR1 and CDR2 from the germline V gene are MDHEN and SYDVKM. The CDR3 DNA reads TGTGCCAGCAGTGGCAGGGTTTTTGAGACCCAGTACTTC. Amino acids: CASSGRVFETQYF.

The chain couples TRBV28 to TRBJ1-1; no reliable D call. The V gene lost 6 bases and the J gene lost 3 bases, with 14 bases spanning the gap. CDR3 length equals 14 residues. The germline V gene encodes CDR1 MDHEN and CDR2 SYDVKM. DNA for the CDR3: TGTGCCAGCAGACAACTAACAGTGGACACTGAAGCTTTCTTT. It is translated as CASRQLTVDTEAFF.

The chain links TRBV19 to TRBJ2-7, with 9 positions matching TRBD2. This CDR3 has 13 amino acids. The junction had 8 bases not matched to a gene; V was cut back by 7 bases and J by 7 bases. Germline-derived CDR1 and CDR2 are LNHDA and SQIVND (reference sequence). This CDR3 reads CASTGTSTGEQYF. CDR3 DNA: TGTGCCAGTACCGGGACTAGCACCGGGGAGCAGTACTTC. The complete variable domain, with remaining parts taken from reference TRBV19 and TRBJ2-7, reads DGGITQSPKYLFRKEGQNVTLSCEQNLNHDAMYWYRQDPGQGLRLIYYSQIVNDFQKGDIAEGYSVSREKKESFPLTVTSAQKNPTAFYLCASTGTSTGEQYFGPGTRLTVT.

The rearrangement joins TRBV27 to TRBJ2-2, with 7 bases matching TRBD2. The CDR3 is 16 amino acids. Germline V gene sequence: CDR1 MNHEY, CDR2 SMNVEV (reference sequence). After removal of 6 bases from V and 0 bases from J, the junction contained 7 bases not matched to a gene. DNA of the CDR3: TGTGCCAGCAGCGGGATGGGGGGGGCGAACACCGGGGAGCTGTTTTTT. This translates into CASSGMGGANTGELFF.

This sequence joins TRBV2 and TRBJ2-3, with 7 positions matching TRBD1. Per germline, CDR1 SNHLY and CDR2 FYNNEI. J lost 2 bases, V lost 6 bases, and 8 bases had no gene match. This CDR3 comprises 15 residues. The CDR3 bases are TGTGCCAGCAGCCCCCCGACAGGGATCACAGATACGCAGTATTTT. This codes for CASSPPTGITDTQYF.

This clonotype has more than one count but fewer than ten. The V call is TRBV6-5, the J call TRBJ2-1; D gene unclear. The V gene's germline CDR1 is MNHEY and CDR2 SVGAGI. Trimming took off 2 bases at V and 2 bases at J, with 4 bases between the two ends. The CDR3 runs 13 residues. This chain's CDR3 is CASSYAAYNEQFF. The CDR3 nucleotides read TGTGCCAGCAGTTACGCGGCCTACAATGAGCAGTTCTTC.

V and J are TRBV30 and TRBJ2-7, with TRBD1 as a possible D gene (5 bases). From germline, CDR1 is GTSNPN and CDR2 SVGIG (reference sequence). This CDR3 is built from 13 residues. Trimming stripped 2 bases from V and 3 bases from J, with 11 bases between. The CDR3 sequence: CAWSLDGHYEQYF. The CDR3 region has the DNA TGTGCCTGGAGTCTGGACGGACACTACGAGCAGTACTTC.

This chain connects TRBV11-2 to TRBJ2-1; no reliable D call. The CDR3 contains 17 residues. The V gene's germline CDR1 is SGHAT and CDR2 FQNNGV. Trimming shortened V by 4 bases and J by 0 bases, and 16 bases separated the two germline ends. The CDR3 DNA follows: TGTGCCAGCAGCTCACCTTGGGTCCCGAGCTCCTACAATGAGCAGTTCTTC. Its protein product is CASSSPWVPSSYNEQFF. Based on the CDR3 plus reference TRBV11-2 and TRBJ2-1, the full variable domain is EAGVAQSPRYKIIEKRQSVAFWCNPISGHATLYWYQQILGQGPKLLIQFQNNGVVDDSQLPKDRFSAERLKGVDSTLKIQPAKLEDSAVYLCASSSPWVPSSYNEQFFGPGTRLTVL.

This clonotype occurred a few times. The gene calls are TRBV5-1 and TRBJ2-1; 10 nucleotides match TRBD1. Germline CDR1 is SGHRS and CDR2 is YFSETQ. This CDR3 has 16 residues. With 4 bases clipped from V and 3 bases from J, the junction kept 7 bases outside the gene matches. CDR3 coding DNA: TGCGCCAGCAGCCCGACCGGGACAGGGGTCTACAATGAGCAGTTCTTC. It is translated as CASSPTGTGVYNEQFF. Variable domain in full (rest from reference TRBV5-1 and TRBJ2-1): KAGVTQTPRYLIKTRGQQVTLSCSPISGHRSVSWYQQTPGQGLQFLFEYFSETQRNKGNFPGRFSGRQFSNSRSEMNVSTLELGDSALYLCASSPTGTGVYNEQFFGPGTRLTVL.

The chain joins TRBV5-1 to TRBJ2-7; D remains unclear. The CDR3 consists of 14 residues. Trimming cost V 0 bases and J 8 bases, with 15 bases left between them. In germline, CDR1 is SGHRS, CDR2 YFSETQ. This CDR3 reads CASSLDSLSPQQYF. CDR3 DNA sequence: TGCGCCAGCAGCTTGGATTCTTTATCTCCCCAGCAGTACTTC.